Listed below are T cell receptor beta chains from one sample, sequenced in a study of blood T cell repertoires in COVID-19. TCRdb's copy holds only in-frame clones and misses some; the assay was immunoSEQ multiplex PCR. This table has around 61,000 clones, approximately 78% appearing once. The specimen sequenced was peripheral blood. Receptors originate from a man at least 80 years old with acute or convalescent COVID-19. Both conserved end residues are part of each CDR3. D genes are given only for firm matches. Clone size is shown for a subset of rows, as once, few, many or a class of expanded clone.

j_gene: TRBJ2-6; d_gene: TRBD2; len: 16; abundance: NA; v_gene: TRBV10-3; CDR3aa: CAISDGGRSGANVLTF; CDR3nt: TGTGCCATCAGTGACGGCGGGAGATCTGGGGCCAACGTCCTGACTTTC
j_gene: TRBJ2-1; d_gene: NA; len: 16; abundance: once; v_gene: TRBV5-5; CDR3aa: CASSPTPLQGLNEQFF; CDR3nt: TGTGCCAGCAGCCCCACCCCCTTGCAGGGGCTTAATGAGCAGTTCTTC
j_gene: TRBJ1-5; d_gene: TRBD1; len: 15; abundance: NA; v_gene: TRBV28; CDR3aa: CASSPTGYGWQPQHF; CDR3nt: TGTGCCAGCAGTCCGACAGGGTACGGGTGGCAGCCCCAGCATTTT
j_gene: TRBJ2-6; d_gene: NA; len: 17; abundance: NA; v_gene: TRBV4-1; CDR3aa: CASSQVMDISGANVLTF; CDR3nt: TGCGCCAGCAGCCAAGTAATGGACATCTCTGGGGCCAACGTCCTGACTTTC
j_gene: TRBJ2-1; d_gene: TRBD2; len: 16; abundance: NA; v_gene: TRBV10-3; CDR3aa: CAISGTIAGARNEQFF; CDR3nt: TGTGCCATCAGTGGGACCATAGCGGGGGCGCGGAATGAGCAGTTCTTC
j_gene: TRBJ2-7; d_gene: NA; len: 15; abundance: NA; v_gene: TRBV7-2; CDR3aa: CASSPRTGRDFEQYF; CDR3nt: TGTGCCAGCAGCCCCAGGACAGGGAGGGATTTCGAGCAGTACTTC
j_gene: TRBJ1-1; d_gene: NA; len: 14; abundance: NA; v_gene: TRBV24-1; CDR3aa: CATSDWGGNTEAFF; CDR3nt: TGTGCCACCAGTGATTGGGGGGGCAACACTGAAGCTTTCTTT
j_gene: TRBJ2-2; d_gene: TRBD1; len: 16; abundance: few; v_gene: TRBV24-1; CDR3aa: CATSEEDRGRGGELFF; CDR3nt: TGTGCCACCAGTGAGGAGGACAGGGGGCGAGGCGGGGAGCTGTTTTTT
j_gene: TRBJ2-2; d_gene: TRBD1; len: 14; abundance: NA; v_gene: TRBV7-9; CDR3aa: CASSSGQGGWELFF; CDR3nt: TGTGCCAGCAGCTCGGGACAGGGAGGCTGGGAGCTGTTTTTT
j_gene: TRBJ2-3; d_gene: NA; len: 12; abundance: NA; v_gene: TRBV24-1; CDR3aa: CATSSSTDTQYF; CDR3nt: TGTGCCACCAGCTCCAGCACAGATACGCAGTATTTT
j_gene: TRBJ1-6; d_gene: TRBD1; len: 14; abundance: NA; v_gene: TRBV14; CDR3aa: CASRIGTANSPLHF; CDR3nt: TGTGCCAGCCGGATCGGGACAGCTAATTCACCCCTCCACTTT